The present entry profiles one T cell receptor beta chain with its context. The source of the sample is a study of Tregs in tolerant kidney transplant recipients. Germline CDR1 reads MNHEY; CDR2 reads SMNVEV (reference sequence). The ends lost 3 bases at V and 1 base at J; junction bases unmatched: 1. The CDR3 is 16 residues long. Assay used: immunoSEQ multiplex PCR; TCRdb lists only in-frame clones, some missing. The repertoire holds 45,000 or so clones, with approximately 89% as singletons. The nonmyeloablative bone marrow transplants came from related graft donors, with transient mixed chimerism. V and J are TRBV27 and TRBJ2-2, with 11 bases aligning to TRBD2. The source was CD8+ T cells from blood (PBMCs), collected 12 months after the transplant. This receptor was obtained from a human patient who received a combined kidney and bone marrow transplant. Certain T cells may be donor cells from the graft. Here the CDR3 DNA reads TGTGCCAGCAGTTTTCTAGCGGGGGGGAACACCGGGGAGCTGTTTTTT. Protein: CASSFLAGGNTGELFF.